This is a list of T cell receptor beta chains from one sample in a study of blood T cells in healthy people across ages. TCRdb ran MiXCR on the 5' RACE reads and lists one entry per CDR3 protein. Of around 620,000 distinct CDR3 sequences listed, approximately 30% were seen once; the top ten hold around 18%. Sequencing used blood. These receptors originate from a woman in her 70s in good health. CDR3s include the opening cysteine and the closing phenylalanine or tryptophan. A D gene is named only where the DNA matches it firmly. Only part of the rows carry a size: once, few, many, or a class if the clone is expanded.

v_call,d_call,clone_size,j_call,cdr3_aa,cdr3_nt
TRBV5-1,.,.,TRBJ1-1,CASSWGDRELNTEAFF,TGCGCCAGCAGCTGGGGGGACCGGGAGCTGAACACTGAAGCTTTCTTT
TRBV2,TRBD1,.,TRBJ1-1,CASSGGTEAFF,TGTGCCAGCTCAGGGGGCACTGAAGCTTTCTTT
TRBV5-1,.,few,TRBJ2-5,CASRQGLGQETQYF,TGCGCCAGCAGGCAGGGTCTAGGCCAAGAGACCCAGTACTTC
TRBV7-2,TRBD1,few,TRBJ1-2,CASSSQGALGYTF,TGTGCCAGCAGCTCCCAGGGGGCGCTTGGCTACACCTTC
TRBV12-3/TRBV12-4,.,once,TRBJ1-4,CASSRRSWGATNEKLFF,TGTGCCAGCAGTCGCCGGTCTTGGGGTGCAACTAATGAAAAACTGTTTTTT
TRBV20-1,.,few,TRBJ1-2,CSAPTDNYGYTF,TGCAGTGCCCCGACTGATAACTATGGCTACACCTTC
TRBV7-2,.,.,TRBJ1-1,CASSSATPKAFF,TGTGCCAGCAGTTCAGCGACCCCTAAAGCTTTCTTT
TRBV4-3,.,few,TRBJ1-2,CASSQDWGNGGYGYTF,TGCGCCAGCAGCCAAGATTGGGGAAACGGAGGGTATGGCTACACCTTC
TRBV21-1,.,few,TRBJ2-5,CASSKVYYLQETQYF,TGTGCCAGCAGCAAAGTATACTACTTACAAGAGACCCAGTACTTC
TRBV9,.,few,TRBJ1-2,CASSKTDGRDYGYTF,TGTGCCAGCAGCAAAACCGACGGCAGGGACTATGGCTACACCTTC
TRBV29-1,TRBD1,.,TRBJ2-7,CSVEERGQGDPYYEQYF,TGCAGCGTTGAAGAACGAGGACAGGGGGATCCCTACTACGAGCAGTACTTC
TRBV5-1,TRBD1,.,TRBJ2-1,CASSLRSGTGYNEQFF,TGCGCCAGCAGCCTGCGCTCCGGGACAGGTTACAATGAGCAGTTCTTC
TRBV15,.,.,TRBJ2-5,CATSRDPTETQYF,TGTGCCACCAGCAGAGATCCCACCGAGACCCAGTACTTC
TRBV29-1,TRBD1,.,TRBJ1-2,CSAPGQGDYGYTF,TGCAGCGCTCCCGGACAGGGGGACTATGGCTACACCTTC
TRBV21-1,.,.,TRBJ2-6,CASRLFQGSGANVLTF,TGTGCCAGCAGGCTTTTTCAGGGCTCTGGGGCCAACGTCCTGACTTTC
TRBV7-9,.,.,TRBJ2-5,CASSSTANSWSETQYF,TGTGCCAGCAGCTCCACGGCGAACTCTTGGTCGGAGACCCAGTACTTC
TRBV7-9,.,few,TRBJ1-2,CASSRGVQDNNGYTF,TGTGCCAGTAGCCGAGGCGTCCAGGATAATAATGGCTACACCTTC
TRBV2,.,few,TRBJ1-4,CASSDDSRQKLFF,TGTGCCAGCAGTGACGACAGTCGCCAAAAACTGTTTTTT
TRBV20-1,.,few,TRBJ1-2,CSAKAGTDGYTF,TGCAGTGCTAAAGCCGGGACGGATGGCTACACCTTC
TRBV12-3/TRBV12-4,TRBD1,.,TRBJ2-2,CASSALTGVTGELFF,TGTGCCAGCAGTGCCTTGACAGGGGTTACTGGGGAGCTGTTTTTT
TRBV7-2,TRBD2,few,TRBJ2-3,CASSLVSGGRGTQYF,TGTGCCAGCAGCTTAGTTAGCGGGGGGAGGGGTACGCAGTATTTT